This T cell receptor beta chain was obtained from a study of blood T cell repertoires in COVID-19. Whole-study context: The United States, Italy and Spain provided the acute and convalescent COVID-19 samples. From T cells, B-cell-depleted T cells, or PBMCs came the material, which was cDNA or gDNA.

Original handling: Researchers report that nucleated cell counts were estimated from reference gene primer amplification. Clones were read by immunoSEQ multiplex PCR, and TCRdb kept only the in-frame ones, dropping some. That table supplies the V and J calls and clone size; D and trimming were determined from the DNA. The profile shows approximately 100,000 clones, about 78% of them singletons. Trimming at V came to 4 bases and at J to 14 bases, leaving 17 bases not matched to a gene. CDR1 and CDR2 (germline): SGHRS, YFSETQ. CDR3 length equals 15 residues. This rearrangement joins TRBV5-1 to TRBJ1-1; TRBD1 aligns across 10 bases. The source of this sequence is a human donor in a cohort sampled during active or convalescent COVID-19. Specimen: peripheral blood. CDR3 DNA sequence: TGCGCCAGCAGCCTGACGCCGGGACAGGGGTCGGTAGCGTTCTTT. Translation: CASSLTPGQGSVAFF.